This T cell receptor (beta chain) was sequenced in a study of response to subunit inactivated influenza vaccine. TCRdb analysed the RT-PCR reads with MiXCR anew, one entry per CDR3 protein. This sample yields 590,000 or so distinct CDR3 sequences, of which around 15% are seen a single time; 7.6% belongs to the top ten. The CDR3 covers 11 residues. Between the trimmed V and J ends, which lost 7 bases and 2 bases, there was a span of 9 bases. Germline CDR1 SQVTM, CDR2 ANQGSEA. Regarding this clonotype: Its antigen is still unknown.

Overall study results and limits: Each seasonal influenza vaccination, the authors suggested, recruits few new T cells.

The source was PBMCs from blood, collected 14 days before vaccination. The sequence derives from a man aged 45-65 years who received an inactivated influenza vaccine. This chain uses TRBV29-1 with TRBJ2-7; D is undetermined. Here the CDR3 reads CSAFGAYEQYF. CDR3 DNA: TGCAGCGCGTTTGGGGCCTACGAGCAGTACTTC.